Below, one TCR beta chain is given with its context. The CDR3 spans 14 residues. V was cut by 7 bases and J by 6 bases, with 15 bases left in between. CDR1 is LNHDA, CDR2 SQIVND, per germline (reference sequence). The authors ran the assay at deep level. Sorted-subset replicate PCRs used about 190 ng of genomic DNA. This amount corresponded to 30,000 to 35,000 T cell genomes. Some clones are missing from TCRdb's copy, which holds only in-frame ones; the method was immunoSEQ multiplex PCR. The sample shows hundreds of thousands of clones, just over 95% of them seen only once. Terminally differentiated effector memory CD45RA+ cells were excluded by CCR7 positive selection of CD45RO-negative cells. This sample stems from a study of shared clonotypes between healthy human individuals.

The source is a man aged 25 to 40 in good health. The chain recombines TRBV19 with TRBJ2-2, with D maybe TRBD1 (7 bases). Material for sequencing was naive CD8+ T cells sorted from blood. Here the CDR3 DNA reads TGTGCCAGTATGAATACAGGGGAGGCCGGGGAGCTGTTTTTT. Residues: CASMNTGEAGELFF.